This TCR beta chain was recovered during a study of CD8 T cells in Susac syndrome. Study in general: Clinical remission applied to under 10 sequenced Susac syndrome patients, and six had active disease. There were Susac syndrome patients who were therapy-naive at blood draw, others on corticosteroids, and others on intravenous immunoglobulin alone.

TCR beta sequencing covered blood CD8+ and CD4+ T cells. Random hexamers primed reverse transcription of about 0.5 to 1 ug RNA. TCRdb ran MiXCR on the immunoSEQ multiplex PCR reads and lists one entry per CDR3 protein. Of around 150,000 distinct CDR3 sequences listed, around 93% are singletons. General study points: Expansion of Susac CD8+ clones peaked in TEMRA cells and in active patients.

Comment on this clonotype: The antigen is not known.

Trimming at V came to 6 bases and at J to 2 bases, leaving 16 bases not matched to a gene. There are 18 residues in the CDR3. Germline-derived CDR1 and CDR2 are MDHEN and SYDVKM. The V call is TRBV28, the J call TRBJ2-5; 9 bases align to TRBD2. Sequenced material: CD8+ T cells from PBMCs. The clonotype comes from a human donor with Susac syndrome. CDR3 region: CASRTGTSITLTQETQYF. As DNA, the CDR3 is TGTGCCAGCAGAACCGGGACTAGCATAACTTTGACGCAAGAGACCCAGTACTTC.